This T cell receptor beta chain was sequenced for a study of blood T cell repertoires in COVID-19. Study in general: Donors in the United States, Italy and Spain gave samples during acute or convalescent COVID-19.

Original analysis: Amplification of reference gene primers provided the estimated nucleated cell counts. The method was immunoSEQ multiplex PCR; TCRdb's version includes in-frame clones alone and lacks a portion of them. V, J and clone size derive from that table, while D and trimming were established from the DNA sequence. The sample shows about 71,000 clones, about nine tenths of them seen only once. Germline loops: CDR1 SQVTM, CDR2 ANQGSEA. CDR3 length: 12 residues. Trimming pared 1 base from V and 6 bases from J, leaving 8 bases between. The rearrangement joins TRBV29-1 to TRBJ2-3; D gene ambiguous. The sample taken for sequencing was peripheral blood. This TCR derives from a man aged 30 to 45 with acute or convalescent COVID-19. This CDR3 reads CSVEGFGDTQYF. The DNA for the CDR3 is TGCAGCGTTGAAGGATTCGGGGATACGCAGTATTTT.